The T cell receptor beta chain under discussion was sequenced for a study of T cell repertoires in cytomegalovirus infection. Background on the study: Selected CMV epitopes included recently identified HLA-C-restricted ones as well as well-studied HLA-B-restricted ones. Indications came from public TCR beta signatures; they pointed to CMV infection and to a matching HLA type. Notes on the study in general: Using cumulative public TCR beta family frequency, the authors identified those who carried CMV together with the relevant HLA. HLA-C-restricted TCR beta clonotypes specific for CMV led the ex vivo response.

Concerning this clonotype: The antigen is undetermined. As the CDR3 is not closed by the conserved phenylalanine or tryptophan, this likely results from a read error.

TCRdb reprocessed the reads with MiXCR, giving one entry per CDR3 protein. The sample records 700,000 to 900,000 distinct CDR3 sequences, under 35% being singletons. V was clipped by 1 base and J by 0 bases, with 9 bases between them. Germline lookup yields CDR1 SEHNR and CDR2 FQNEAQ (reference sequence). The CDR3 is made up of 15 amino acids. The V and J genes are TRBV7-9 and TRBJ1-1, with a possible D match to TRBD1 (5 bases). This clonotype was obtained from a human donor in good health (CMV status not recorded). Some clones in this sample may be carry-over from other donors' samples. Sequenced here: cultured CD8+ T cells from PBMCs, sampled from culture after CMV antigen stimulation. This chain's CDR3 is CASSLEGWMNTEAFC. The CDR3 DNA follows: TGTGCCAGCAGCTTAGAGGGGTGGATGAACACTGAAGCTTTCTGT.